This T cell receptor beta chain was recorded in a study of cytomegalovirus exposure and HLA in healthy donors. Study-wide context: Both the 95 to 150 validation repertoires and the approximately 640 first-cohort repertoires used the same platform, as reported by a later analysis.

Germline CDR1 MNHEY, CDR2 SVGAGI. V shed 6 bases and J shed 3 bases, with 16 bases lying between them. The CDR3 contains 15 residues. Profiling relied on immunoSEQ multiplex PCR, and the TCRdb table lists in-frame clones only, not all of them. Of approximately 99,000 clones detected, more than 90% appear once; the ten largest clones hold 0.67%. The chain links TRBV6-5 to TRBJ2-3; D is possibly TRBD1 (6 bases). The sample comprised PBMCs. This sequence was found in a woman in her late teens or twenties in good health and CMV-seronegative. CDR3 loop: CASRILGAETDTQYF. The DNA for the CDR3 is TGTGCCAGCAGAATCCTGGGGGCGGAAACAGATACGCAGTATTTT.